This TCR beta chain was documented in a study of breast tumors, draining lymph nodes, adjacent tissues. General study results and limits: Data only fit, rather than demonstrated, lymph node origin of most tumor T cells. Compared with basal-like, luminal-like tumors shared significantly more repertoire with nontumor tissue. Tumor TCR diversity was below lymph nodes but above nontumor tissue.

This clonotype came up many times. Its target is not known. The lymph nodes were axillary draining lymph nodes from breast cancer patients. V dropped 2 bases and J dropped 3; count of bases not matched to a gene: 3. From germline, CDR1 is KGHSH and CDR2 LQKENI. The CDR3 runs to 15 residues. TCRdb reanalysed the multiplex PCR reads using MiXCR and keeps one entry per CDR3 protein. Of some 170,000 distinct CDR3 sequences in the sample, 30% to 40% were seen once. The TCR comes from a female donor with breast cancer. Some clones in this sample may be carry-over from other donors' samples. This chain uses TRBV18 with TRBJ2-7, with 11 bases aligning to TRBD2. Input material: axillary lymph node tissue. CDR3 sequence reads: CASSPTSGGVYEQYF. DNA of the CDR3: TGTGCCAGCTCACCAACTAGCGGGGGTGTCTACGAGCAGTACTTC.